The rows below give T cell receptor beta chains drawn from one sample of a study of response to subunit inactivated influenza vaccine. TCRdb ran MiXCR on the RT-PCR reads and lists one entry per CDR3 protein. The table lists 650,000 to 800,000 distinct CDR3 sequences, roughly 13% of them singletons. The sample was PBMCs from blood, taken 14 to 15 days before vaccination. Receptors originate from a man aged 50 to 60 who received an inactivated influenza vaccine. CDR3s include the opening cysteine and the closing phenylalanine or tryptophan. The order of the fields is clone size, V gene, D gene, J gene, CDR3 protein, CDR3 DNA. D genes are given only for firm matches. Clone size is shown for a subset of rows, as once, few, many or a class of expanded clone.

-,TRBV28,TRBD2,TRBJ2-1,CASSLTSGSIEQFF,TGTGCCAGCAGTTTAACTAGCGGGAGTATTGAGCAGTTCTTC
-,TRBV7-9,-,TRBJ1-3,CASSLDRPSSGNTIYF,TGTGCCAGCAGCTTAGATAGACCGAGCTCTGGAAACACCATATATTTT
-,TRBV11-2,-,TRBJ2-3,CASGDWGSRTDTQYF,TGTGCCAGCGGTGATTGGGGCAGTAGGACAGATACGCAGTATTTT
-,TRBV7-2,-,TRBJ2-5,CASSRAFFHYQQTQYF,TGTGCCAGCAGCCGGGCGTTCTTTCACTACCAGCAGACCCAGTACTTC
few,TRBV29-1,-,TRBJ2-3,CSVIRHTDTQYF,TGCAGCGTTATCAGACACACAGATACGCAGTATTTT
-,TRBV24-1,-,TRBJ2-3,CATSDVTGMLSTDTQYF,TGTGCCACCAGTGATGTTACAGGGATGCTGAGCACAGATACGCAGTATTTT
-,TRBV6-1,-,TRBJ1-1,CASSEIGRGNTEAFF,TGTGCCAGCAGTGAAATCGGCAGGGGGAACACTGAAGCTTTCTTT
many,TRBV7-9,TRBD1,TRBJ1-6,CASSLNRGGNSPLHF,TGTGCCAGCAGCTTAAACAGGGGTGGCAATTCACCCCTCCACTTT
few,TRBV11-2,-,TRBJ2-7,CASSLGQGMYEQYF,TGTGCCAGCAGCTTGGGGCAGGGGATGTACGAGCAGTACTTC
many,TRBV7-3,-,TRBJ2-3,CASSLTWPGSRVDTQYF,TGTGCCAGCAGCTTAACATGGCCGGGCTCTCGGGTTGATACGCAGTATTTT
-,TRBV20-1,-,TRBJ2-1,CSANFLAPYNEQFF,TGCAGTGCTAATTTCTTAGCCCCCTACAATGAGCAGTTCTTC
few,TRBV4-3,-,TRBJ2-1,CASSQDGGIDEQFF,TGCGCCAGCAGCCAAGACGGGGGCATCGATGAGCAGTTCTTC
-,TRBV5-4,TRBD2,TRBJ2-1,CASSLSASGGRSSYNEQFF,TGTGCCAGCAGCTTGAGTGCTAGCGGGGGCCGCAGCTCCTACAATGAGCAGTTCTTC
-,TRBV4-3,-,TRBJ2-5,CASSQEGTGGRTQYF,TGCGCCAGCAGCCAAGAAGGGACCGGGGGCAGGACCCAGTACTTC
many,TRBV4-3,-,TRBJ2-1,CASRGVGEQFF,TGCGCCAGCAGGGGTGTGGGTGAGCAGTTCTTC